Listed below are T cell receptor beta chains from one sample, sequenced in a study of CD8 T cells in ankylosing spondylitis. TCRdb redid the calling of the 5' RACE reads with MiXCR, one entry per CDR3 protein. The sample includes 250,000 to 400,000 distinct CDR3 sequences, around 10% of them seen just once. The material sequenced was blood, either unsorted or a sorted T cell fraction (not recorded which). These TCRs come from a female donor with ankylosing spondylitis or in good health (not recorded which). Both conserved end residues are part of each CDR3. Each record gives: CDR3 length, V gene, clone size, J gene, D gene, CDR3 DNA, CDR3 protein. The D gene is left open where the match is weak. Clone size is given for some rows only: seen once, a few or many times, or a class if the clone is expanded.

17	TRBV7-2	many	TRBJ2-7	.	TGTGCCAGCAGCTTAGCGACGGGACCCACCCGCAACTCCGTGGAGTACTTC	CASSLATGPTRNSVEYF
13	TRBV29-1	.	TRBJ2-1	.	TGCAGCGTCCGGGGTGAAGGGAGTGCTGAGCAGTTCTTC	CSVRGEGSAEQFF
13	TRBV7-9	many	TRBJ2-1	.	TGTGCCAGCAGCCCGGGTGGGGTGGATGAGCAGTTCTTC	CASSPGGVDEQFF
15	TRBV7-2	many	TRBJ2-1	TRBD2	TGTGCCAGCAGCTTAGCCGGGACTAGAGGCAATGAGCAGTTCTTC	CASSLAGTRGNEQFF
13	TRBV7-9	many	TRBJ1-1	.	TGTGCCAGCAGCCTGAACTGGGGCACTGAAGCTTTCTTT	CASSLNWGTEAFF
17	TRBV7-9	.	TRBJ2-3	TRBD1	TGTGCCAGCAGCCCCAGGGTGGACAGGGGTAAAACAGATACGCAGTATTTT	CASSPRVDRGKTDTQYF
15	TRBV20-1	.	TRBJ2-3	.	TGCAGTGCTAGAGGGCTCGGGCTGGATGCAGATACGCAGTATTTT	CSARGLGLDADTQYF
16	TRBV20-1	many	TRBJ2-5	.	TGCAGTGCTAGAGCCGAGCGAGACGGACGTGAGGAGACCCAGTACTTC	CSARAERDGREETQYF
15	TRBV18	.	TRBJ1-1	TRBD1	TGTGCCAGCTCACCACTAAACAGGGGGCCCACTGAAGCTTTCTTT	CASSPLNRGPTEAFF
15	TRBV7-2	.	TRBJ1-5	.	TGTGCCAGCACCCCCACAGCAGGGCGCAATCAGCCCCAGCATTTT	CASTPTAGRNQPQHF
12	TRBV23-1	.	TRBJ2-2	.	TGCGCCAGGACTGCCGTCGCCGGGGAGCTGTTTTTT	CARTAVAGELFF
15	TRBV10-3	many	TRBJ2-1	TRBD1	TGTGCCATCAGTGAGCCGACAGGGGACGGTCGGGAGCAGTTCTTC	CAISEPTGDGREQFF
13	TRBV15	many	TRBJ2-1	.	TGTGCCACCAGCTCCGGGATAACCAATGAGCAGTTCTTC	CATSSGITNEQFF
18	TRBV21-1	few	TRBJ2-1	.	TGTGCCAGGACCATGGGACAGGGGTCCCCTCAGGTTGACAATGAGCAGTTCTTC	CARTMGQGSPQVDNEQFF
15	TRBV12-3/TRBV12-4	few	TRBJ2-1	TRBD2	TGTGCCAGCAGCCACGGGACTAGCGGGGACAATGAGCAGTTCTTC	CASSHGTSGDNEQFF
15	TRBV7-2	many	TRBJ2-2	.	TGTGCCAGCAGCGCACGCCGGACGAACACCGGGGAGCTGTTTTTT	CASSARRTNTGELFF
13	TRBV12-5	few	TRBJ1-5	.	TGTGCTAGTGGGTCCGGGGGCAATCAGCCCCAGCATTTT	CASGSGGNQPQHF
12	TRBV6-2/TRBV6-3	many	TRBJ1-2	.	TGTGCCACCAAGGCGACAGCCGGGGGCTACACCTTC	CATKATAGGYTF
18	TRBV5-1	many	TRBJ2-1	.	TGCGCCAGCAGCTTGGTTGTAGTAGGGGGGGGGCCCCGGAATGAGCAGTTCTTC	CASSLVVVGGGPRNEQFF
17	TRBV20-1	many	TRBJ2-1	TRBD2	TGCAGTGCTAGAGACTACCGGACTAGCGAGATACCCGCTGAGCAGTTCTTC	CSARDYRTSEIPAEQFF
16	TRBV24-1	few	TRBJ2-1	.	TGTGCCACCAGTGATTCGTGGGCGGGTAGATACAATGAGCAGTTCTTC	CATSDSWAGRYNEQFF
12	TRBV20-1	many	TRBJ2-2	.	TGCAGTGCTAGAGAGGCGGCCGGGGAGCTGTTTTTT	CSAREAAGELFF
15	TRBV11-2	many	TRBJ2-7	.	TGTGCCAGCAGCTATGCCGGGACCGAAGCCTACGAGCAGTACTTC	CASSYAGTEAYEQYF
15	TRBV18	many	TRBJ2-5	.	TGTGCCAGCTCACCGCAAGACGGCCTACAAGAGACCCAGTACTTC	CASSPQDGLQETQYF
13	TRBV5-1	many	TRBJ2-5	TRBD2	TGCGCCAGCAAATCGGGGGGCCAAGAGACCCAGTACTTC	CASKSGGQETQYF
17	TRBV5-1	.	TRBJ2-6	.	TGCGCCAGCAGCCCTGGGCCAGGACCCTCTGGGGCCAACGTCCTGACTTTC	CASSPGPGPSGANVLTF
17	TRBV20-1	many	TRBJ2-1	TRBD2	TGCAGTGCTCGGACCTTGGGACTAGCTTGGGTTGGCAATGAGCAGTTCTTC	CSARTLGLAWVGNEQFF
18	TRBV20-1	many	TRBJ2-5	TRBD2	TGCAGTGCTAGAGAATCCCACCGGACAGCGGGGGGGCCAAAGACCCAGTACTTC	CSARESHRTAGGPKTQYF
14	TRBV5-1	.	TRBJ2-5	.	TGCGCCAGCAGGGCCGGGACCCAAGGGGAGACCCAGTACTTC	CASRAGTQGETQYF
15	TRBV5-1	.	TRBJ2-5	TRBD1	TGCGCCAGCAGCTCGACAGGGCTCCCTGTTTGGACCCAGTACTTC	CASSSTGLPVWTQYF
13	TRBV7-3	few	TRBJ2-5	.	TGTGCCAGCACCAGGATAGCCGGGGAGACCCAGTACTTC	CASTRIAGETQYF
12	TRBV20-1	many	TRBJ2-5	.	TGCAGTGCTACCGTGTACCAAGAGACCCAGTACTTC	CSATVYQETQYF
14	TRBV20-1	many	TRBJ1-6	.	TGCAGTGCTCGAAGTATGAGACAGCTTTCACCCCTCCACTTT	CSARSMRQLSPLHF
14	TRBV20-1	many	TRBJ2-5	TRBD2	TGCAGTGCTAGAACCGGACTAGCGAGGGAGACCCAGTACTTC	CSARTGLARETQYF
14	TRBV20-1	.	TRBJ2-1	.	TGCAGTGCTAGGAGTCTAGCGCAATACAATGAGCAGTTCTTC	CSARSLAQYNEQFF
16	TRBV6-4	many	TRBJ2-3	.	TGTGCCAGCAGTGACTCGAAGCGCCCAATCACAGATACGCAGTATTTT	CASSDSKRPITDTQYF
17	TRBV7-2	many	TRBJ2-3	.	TGTGCCAGCAGCCCTGACTTACCAGGCTGGCGAAGGGATACGCAGTATTTT	CASSPDLPGWRRDTQYF
15	TRBV27	many	TRBJ2-1	TRBD2	TGTGCCAGCAGCCCGGGACTAGCGGGAGGTGATGAGCAGTTCTTC	CASSPGLAGGDEQFF
14	TRBV7-3	many	TRBJ1-6	.	TGTGCCAGCAGCCGTGGACAGTCCTCATCACCCCTCCACTTT	CASSRGQSSSPLHF
14	TRBV20-1	few	TRBJ2-3	.	TGCAGTGCTAGAGGGGGCGCGTTTACAGATACGCAGTATTTT	CSARGGAFTDTQYF
13	TRBV5-1	many	TRBJ2-3	TRBD1	TGCGCCAGCAGCAAGGGACAGAAGGATACGCAGTATTTT	CASSKGQKDTQYF
13	TRBV27	many	TRBJ1-2	.	TGTGCCAGCAGCCAAAGCGCAGTTTATGGCTACACCTTC	CASSQSAVYGYTF
11	TRBV28	many	TRBJ1-5	.	TGTGCCAGCACCGGGGGTCAGCCCCAGCATTTT	CASTGGQPQHF
16	TRBV18	.	TRBJ1-5	.	TGTGCCAGCTCATCTGGGACACCAAATAGCAATCAGCCCCAGCATTTT	CASSSGTPNSNQPQHF
15	TRBV10-3	many	TRBJ1-4	.	TGTGCCATCAGTGGTGCGGCAGCAACTAATGAAAAACTGTTTTTT	CAISGAAATNEKLFF
15	TRBV5-1	.	TRBJ2-7	.	TGCGCCAGCAGCTTGGCCTCGGGTTCATTCTACGAGCAGTACTTC	CASSLASGSFYEQYF
15	TRBV6-1	.	TRBJ1-1	TRBD1	TGTGCCAGCAGTGACACTTACAGGGGCTACACTGAAGCTTTCTTT	CASSDTYRGYTEAFF
15	TRBV29-1	many	TRBJ2-2	TRBD2	TGCAGCGTTGGAGTTAGCGGGATGAACACCGGGGAGCTGTTTTTT	CSVGVSGMNTGELFF
15	TRBV12-3/TRBV12-4	many	TRBJ1-1	.	TGTGCCAGCAGATCGACAGCGAATATGAACACTGAAGCTTTCTTT	CASRSTANMNTEAFF
12	TRBV7-9	many	TRBJ1-2	.	TGTGCCAGCGGGGACGGCTTGTATGGCTACACCTTC	CASGDGLYGYTF
16	TRBV11-2	few	TRBJ2-2	TRBD2	TGTGCCAGCAGCTTAGTTTCTAGCGGAACCACCGGGGAGCTGTTTTTT	CASSLVSSGTTGELFF
13	TRBV29-1	few	TRBJ1-1	.	TGCAGCGCCAGTCAGGGGATGAACACTGAAGCTTTCTTT	CSASQGMNTEAFF
13	TRBV7-9	few	TRBJ2-5	.	TGTGCCAGCAGCTCCCCTGATGAAGAGACCCAGTACTTC	CASSSPDEETQYF
13	TRBV20-1	many	TRBJ1-1	.	TGCAGGGCGCAGGGTACTATGAACACTGAAGCTTTCTTT	CRAQGTMNTEAFF
12	TRBV27	many	TRBJ2-1	TRBD2	TGTGCCAGCAGTTTAAGAGCGGGGGAGCAGTTCTTC	CASSLRAGEQFF
17	TRBV5-1	many	TRBJ2-3	TRBD2	TGCGCCAGCAGCCGTGATATCCTAGCGGCCACCACAGATACGCAGTATTTT	CASSRDILAATTDTQYF
14	TRBV20-1	many	TRBJ1-1	.	TGCAGTGCTAGAGGTATGGGCTGGAACACTGAAGCTTTCTTT	CSARGMGWNTEAFF
13	TRBV7-2	many	TRBJ2-7	.	TGTGCCAGCAGCCTTCGGGGCACCTACGAGCAGTACTTC	CASSLRGTYEQYF
16	TRBV12-3/TRBV12-4	many	TRBJ2-1	.	TGTGCCAGCAGTTTGAGCAGGGCTAGCTCCTACAATGAGCAGTTCTTC	CASSLSRASSYNEQFF
14	TRBV5-1	.	TRBJ1-3	TRBD1	TGCGCCAGCACTGACAGGGGGACTGGAAACACCATATATTTT	CASTDRGTGNTIYF